This T cell receptor (beta chain) was recovered during a study of PD-1 blockade in classical Hodgkin lymphoma. Study-wide results and caveats: Reports described newly diagnosed patients as having lower baseline TCR diversity than healthy donors. Nivolumab starters within 1 year of ASCT were excluded. Differences between repertoires have undefined causes, possibly disease activity or prior therapy. Baseline diversity resembling that of newly diagnosed patients was seen in complete responders.

Each patient experienced a relapse that followed autologous stem cell transplantation, and brentuximab vedotin exposure varied. As for this clone: Antigen specificity is unknown.

Measured with immunoSEQ multiplex PCR; TCRdb has only the in-frame clones, and not every one. The table records approximately 17,000 clones, around 75% of them present only once. Germline CDR1 LGHNT, CDR2 FRNRAP. The CDR3 is made up of 15 amino acids. Unmatched junction bases numbered 6, after V lost 5 bases and J lost 0 bases. This sequence originates from a human donor with classical Hodgkin lymphoma. The specimen was peripheral blood mononuclear cells (PBMCs), collected at baseline. V and J are TRBV12-5 and TRBJ1-2; TRBD1 agrees at 7 bases. The CDR3 nucleotides read TGTGCTAGTGGTCGGACAGGCGCGCCTAACTATGGCTACACCTTC. As protein: CASGRTGAPNYGYTF.